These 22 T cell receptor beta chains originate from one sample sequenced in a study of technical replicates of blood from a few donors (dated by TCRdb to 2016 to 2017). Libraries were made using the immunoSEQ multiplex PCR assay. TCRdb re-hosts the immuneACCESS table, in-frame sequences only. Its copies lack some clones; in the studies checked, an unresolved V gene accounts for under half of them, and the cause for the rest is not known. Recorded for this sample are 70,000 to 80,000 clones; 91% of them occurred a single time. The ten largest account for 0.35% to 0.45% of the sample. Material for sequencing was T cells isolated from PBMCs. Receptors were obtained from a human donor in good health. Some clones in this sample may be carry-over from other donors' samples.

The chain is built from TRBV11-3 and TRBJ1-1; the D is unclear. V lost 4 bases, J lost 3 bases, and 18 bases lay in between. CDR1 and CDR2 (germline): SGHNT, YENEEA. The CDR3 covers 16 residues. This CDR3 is CASSSAYKGGDTEAFF. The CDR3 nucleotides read TGTGCCAGCAGCTCCGCATACAAAGGCGGGGACACTGAAGCTTTCTTT.

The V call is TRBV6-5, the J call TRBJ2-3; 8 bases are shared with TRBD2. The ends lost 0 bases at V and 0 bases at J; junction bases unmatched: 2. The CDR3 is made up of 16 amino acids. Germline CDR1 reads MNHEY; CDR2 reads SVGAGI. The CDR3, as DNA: TGTGCCAGCAGTTACTCTAGCGGGGCGAGCACAGATACGCAGTATTTT. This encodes CASSYSSGASTDTQYF.

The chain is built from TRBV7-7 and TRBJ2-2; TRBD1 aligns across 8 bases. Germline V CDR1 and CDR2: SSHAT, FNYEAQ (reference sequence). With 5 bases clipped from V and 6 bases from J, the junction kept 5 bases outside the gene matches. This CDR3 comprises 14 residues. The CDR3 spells CASSPDRDAGELFF. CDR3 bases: TGTGCCAGCAGCCCGGACAGGGATGCCGGGGAGCTGTTTTTT.

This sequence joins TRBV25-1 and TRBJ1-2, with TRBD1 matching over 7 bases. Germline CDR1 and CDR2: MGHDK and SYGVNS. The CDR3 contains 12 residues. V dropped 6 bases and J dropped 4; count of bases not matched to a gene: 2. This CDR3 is CASSRTGYGYTF. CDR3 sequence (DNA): TGTGCCAGCAGCAGGACAGGCTATGGCTACACCTTC.

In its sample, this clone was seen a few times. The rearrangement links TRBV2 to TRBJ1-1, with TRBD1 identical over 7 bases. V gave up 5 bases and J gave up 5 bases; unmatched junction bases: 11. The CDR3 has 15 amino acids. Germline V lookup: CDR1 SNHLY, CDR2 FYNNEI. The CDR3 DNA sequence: TGTGCCAGCAGTCCCCCTGGGACAGAGTCAACTGAAGCTTTCTTT. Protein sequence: CASSPPGTESTEAFF. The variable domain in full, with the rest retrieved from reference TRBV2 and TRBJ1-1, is EPEVTQTPSHQVTQMGQEVILRCVPISNHLYFYWYRQILGQKVEFLVSFYNNEISEKSEIFDDQFSVERPDGSNFTLKIRSTKLEDSAMYFCASSPPGTESTEAFFGQGTRLTVV.

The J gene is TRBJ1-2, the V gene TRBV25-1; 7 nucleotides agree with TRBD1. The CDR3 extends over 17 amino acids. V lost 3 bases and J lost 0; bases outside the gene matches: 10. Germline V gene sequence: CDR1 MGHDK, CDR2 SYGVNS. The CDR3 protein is CASSDLGKGATNYGYTF. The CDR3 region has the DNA TGTGCCAGCAGTGATTTGGGGAAGGGGGCGACTAACTATGGCTACACCTTC.

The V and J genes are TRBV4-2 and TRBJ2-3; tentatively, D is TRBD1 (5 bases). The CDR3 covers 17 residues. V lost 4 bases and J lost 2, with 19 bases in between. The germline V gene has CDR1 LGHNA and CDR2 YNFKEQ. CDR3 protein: CASSLISGLHITDTQYF. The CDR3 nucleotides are TGTGCCAGCAGCCTAATCTCAGGGTTGCACATCACAGATACGCAGTATTTT.

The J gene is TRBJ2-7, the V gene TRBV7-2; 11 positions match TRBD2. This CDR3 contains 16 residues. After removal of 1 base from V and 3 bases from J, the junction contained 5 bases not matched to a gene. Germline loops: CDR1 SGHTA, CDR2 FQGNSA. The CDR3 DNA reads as TGTGCCAGCAGCTTAGGGATTAGCGGGAGGGTCTACGAGCAGTACTTC. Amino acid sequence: CASSLGISGRVYEQYF.

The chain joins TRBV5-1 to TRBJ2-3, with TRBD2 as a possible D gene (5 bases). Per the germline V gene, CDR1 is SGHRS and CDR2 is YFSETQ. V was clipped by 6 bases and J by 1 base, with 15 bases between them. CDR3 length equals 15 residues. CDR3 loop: CASTPSQRRTDTQYF. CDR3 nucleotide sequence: TGCGCCAGCACCCCCTCCCAGCGGCGCACAGATACGCAGTATTTT.

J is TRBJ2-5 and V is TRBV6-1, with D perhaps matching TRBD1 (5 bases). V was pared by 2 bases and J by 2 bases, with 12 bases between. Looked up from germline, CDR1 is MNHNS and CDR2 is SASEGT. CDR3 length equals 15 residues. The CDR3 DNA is TGTGCCAGCAGTGAAAGCACAGGAGCTCAAGAGACCCAGTACTTC. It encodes CASSESTGAQETQYF.

CDR3 DNA sequence: TGTGCCAGCAGCCAAGAGGGGACTAAATTGTTCTTC. The encoded protein is CASSQEGTKLFF. The chain combines TRBV4-2 with TRBJ2-1; 7 bases match TRBD2. Germline trimming cut 0 bases from V and 15 bases from J; bases unmatched to any gene: 5. Germline CDR1 LGHNA, CDR2 YNFKEQ. There are 12 residues in the CDR3.

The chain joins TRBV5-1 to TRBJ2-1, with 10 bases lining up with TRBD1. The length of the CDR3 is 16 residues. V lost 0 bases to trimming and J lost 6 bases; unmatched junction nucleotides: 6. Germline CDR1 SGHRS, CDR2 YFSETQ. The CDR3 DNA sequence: TGCGCCAGCAGCTTGGCCCGACAGGGGGCTCGCAATGAGCAGTTCTTC. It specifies CASSLARQGARNEQFF.

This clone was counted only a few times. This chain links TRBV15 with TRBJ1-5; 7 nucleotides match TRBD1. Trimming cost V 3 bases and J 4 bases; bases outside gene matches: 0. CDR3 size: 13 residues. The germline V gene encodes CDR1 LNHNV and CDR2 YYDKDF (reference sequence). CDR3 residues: CATSRDRNQPQHF. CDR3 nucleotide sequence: TGTGCCACCAGCAGGGACAGGAATCAGCCCCAGCATTTT.

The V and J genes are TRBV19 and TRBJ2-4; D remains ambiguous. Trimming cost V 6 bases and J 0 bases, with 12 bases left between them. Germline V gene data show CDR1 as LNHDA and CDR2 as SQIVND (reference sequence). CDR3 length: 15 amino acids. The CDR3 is CASRPTVLAKNIQYF. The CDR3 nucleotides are TGTGCCAGTAGGCCTACAGTGCTAGCCAAAAACATTCAGTACTTC.

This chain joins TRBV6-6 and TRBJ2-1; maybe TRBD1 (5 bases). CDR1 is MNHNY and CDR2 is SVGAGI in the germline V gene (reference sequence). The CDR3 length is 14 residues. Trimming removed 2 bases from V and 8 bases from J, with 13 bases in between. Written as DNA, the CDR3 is TGTGCCAGCAGTTACGGGGCAGCCGCTGATGAGCAGTTCTTC. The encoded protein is CASSYGAAADEQFF.

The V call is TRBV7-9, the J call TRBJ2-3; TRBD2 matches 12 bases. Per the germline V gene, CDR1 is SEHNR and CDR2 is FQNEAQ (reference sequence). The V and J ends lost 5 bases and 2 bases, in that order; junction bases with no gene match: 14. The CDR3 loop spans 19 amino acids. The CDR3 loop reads CASSPEVRLAGETTDTQYF. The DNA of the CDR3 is TGTGCCAGCAGCCCGGAAGTAAGACTAGCGGGAGAGACCACAGATACGCAGTATTTT.

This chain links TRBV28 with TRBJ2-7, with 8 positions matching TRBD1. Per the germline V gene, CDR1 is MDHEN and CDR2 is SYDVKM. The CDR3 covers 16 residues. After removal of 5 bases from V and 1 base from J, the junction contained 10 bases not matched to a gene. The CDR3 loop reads CASSTPPGGASYEQYF. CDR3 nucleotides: TGTGCCAGCAGTACGCCCCCAGGGGGCGCGTCCTACGAGCAGTACTTC. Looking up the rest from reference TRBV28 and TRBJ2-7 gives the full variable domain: DVKVTQSSRYLVKRTGEKVFLECVQDMDHENMFWYRQDPGLGLRLIYFSYDVKMKEKGDIPEGYSVSREKKERFSLILESASTNQTSMYLCASSTPPGGASYEQYFGPGTRLTVT.

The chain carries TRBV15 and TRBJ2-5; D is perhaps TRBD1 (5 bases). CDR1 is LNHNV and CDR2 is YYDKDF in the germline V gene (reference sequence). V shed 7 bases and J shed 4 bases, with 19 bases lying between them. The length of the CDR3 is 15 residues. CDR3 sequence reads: CATTQGSGLGETQYF. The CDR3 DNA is TGTGCCACCACCCAGGGTTCCGGGCTTGGAGAGACCCAGTACTTC.

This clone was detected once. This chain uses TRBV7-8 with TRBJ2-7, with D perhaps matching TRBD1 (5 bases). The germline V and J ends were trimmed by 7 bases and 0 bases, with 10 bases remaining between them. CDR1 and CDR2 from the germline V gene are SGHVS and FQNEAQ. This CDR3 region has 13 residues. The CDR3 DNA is TGTGCCAGCAAACACAGGTCCTCCTACGAGCAGTACTTC. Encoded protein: CASKHRSSYEQYF.

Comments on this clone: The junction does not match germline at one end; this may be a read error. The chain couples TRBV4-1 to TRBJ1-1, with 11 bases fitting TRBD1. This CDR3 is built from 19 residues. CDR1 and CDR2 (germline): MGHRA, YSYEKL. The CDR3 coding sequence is TGCGCCAGCGGGGCGGGACAGGGGGAAAAAGCGGGTCTGAACACTGACGCTTTCTTT. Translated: CASGAGQGEKAGLNTDAFF.

The CDR3 coding sequence is TGTGCCAGCAGTAGGCACAGGGGTAGCAATCAGCCCCAGCATTTT. Its protein product is CASSRHRGSNQPQHF. V usage is TRBV2 and J usage is TRBJ1-5, with 7 nucleotides matching TRBD1. The V and J ends lost 5 bases and 0 bases, in that order; junction bases with no gene match: 4. The CDR3 runs 15 residues. Germline V gene sequence: CDR1 SNHLY, CDR2 FYNNEI.

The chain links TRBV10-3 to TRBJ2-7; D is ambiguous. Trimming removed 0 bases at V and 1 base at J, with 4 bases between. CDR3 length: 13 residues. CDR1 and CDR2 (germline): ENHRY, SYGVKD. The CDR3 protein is CAISESRSYEQYF. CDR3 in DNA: TGTGCCATCAGTGAGTCGAGATCCTACGAGCAGTACTTC.